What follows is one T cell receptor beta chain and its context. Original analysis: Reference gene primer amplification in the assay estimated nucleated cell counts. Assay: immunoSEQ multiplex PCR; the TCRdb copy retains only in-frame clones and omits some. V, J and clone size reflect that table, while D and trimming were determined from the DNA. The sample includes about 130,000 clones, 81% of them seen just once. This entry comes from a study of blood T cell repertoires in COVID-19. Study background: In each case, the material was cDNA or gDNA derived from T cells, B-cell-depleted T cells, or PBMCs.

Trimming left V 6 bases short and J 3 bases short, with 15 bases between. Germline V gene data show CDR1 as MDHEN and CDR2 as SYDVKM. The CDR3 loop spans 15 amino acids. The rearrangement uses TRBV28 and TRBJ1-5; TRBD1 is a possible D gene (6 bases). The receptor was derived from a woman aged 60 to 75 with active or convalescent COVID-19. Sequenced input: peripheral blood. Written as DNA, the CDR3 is TGTGCCAGCAGCGGGACACCCCTCGACAATCAGCCCCAGCATTTT. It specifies CASSGTPLDNQPQHF.